This T cell receptor beta chain was captured in a study of blood T cell repertoires in COVID-19. About the study: COVID-19 samples, acute and convalescent, were from the United States, Italy and Spain. T cells, B-cell-depleted T cells, or PBMCs supplied cDNA or gDNA.

Trimming removed 8 bases from V and 4 bases from J; junction bases left unmatched: 0. The length of the CDR3 is 11 residues. Germline CDR1 MNHEY, CDR2 SVGAGI. In the study's own analysis: Estimates of nucleated cell counts were drawn from the amplification of reference gene primers. Sequencing used immunoSEQ multiplex PCR; TCRdb keeps in-frame clones, though not all of them. The D gene and trimming were derived from the DNA, and the V and J assignments and clone size from that table. The data contain 250,000 or so clones, around 90% of them singletons. This clone turned up a few times. This clonotype was obtained from a man between 18 and 35 years old with active or convalescent COVID-19. The chain couples TRBV6-5 to TRBJ1-2; 8 bases are shared with TRBD1. Sequenced sample: peripheral blood. The CDR3 nucleotides are TGTGCCAGCGGACAGGGCTATGGCTACACCTTC. It encodes CASGQGYGYTF.